The source of this T cell receptor (beta chain) is a study of cytomegalovirus exposure and HLA in healthy donors (TCRdb year 2017). With regard to the full study: According to an earlier analysis of a few hundred of the donors, about 170 million T cells yielded some 110 million unique TCR beta sequences and more than 250 Gb of sequence data. Roughly 300 gigabases of sequencing data and around 88 million unique TCR sequences made up an early release that covered around 640 HLA-typed donors. Of the approximately 400 genotyped donors, about 80% fell in the genetic ancestry cluster associated with self-reported Caucasian donors. The study aimed to test whether signatures of past pathogen exposure could be identified by cataloging public T cell receptors. Using immunosequencing, the study profiled T cell repertoires from 500 to 800 subjects and related those repertoires to cytomegalovirus serostatus. A separate validation cohort of roughly 120 different subjects was used in addition to the roughly 700-subject first cohort. The study combined high-throughput TCR immunosequencing, statistical association of individual TCRs with disease status, and machine learning to predict cytomegalovirus infection status. To study patterns of TCR occurrence, a later analysis re-analyzed previously published TCR beta repertoires from 700 or so donors and added high-resolution HLA genotyping. Rather than using new phenotypic data, the later analysis identified candidate immune exposures from TCR beta sequences and from how often those sequences occurred across donors. An earlier analysis of 587 of the donors used high-throughput TCR beta sequencing to judge whether each TCR beta V gene segment behaved as functional or pseudogenic. Alongside the repertoire data, information on donor age, sex, ethnicity and CMV serostatus was compiled. A later genetic analysis used genome-wide SNP genotypes for about 65% of the 666 donors, treating that subset as a discovery cohort. All discovery cohort repertoires had been generated using a single sequencing platform. HLA typing covered class I and class II loci at four-digit resolution. Typing coverage varied by locus: roughly 620-630 donors for A, B, C, DRB1 and DQB1; approximately 520 for DQA1; more than 600 for DPA1; about 450 for DPB1. Four or five DR-DQ haplotypes were handled as single units for association and clustering because linkage in the cohort was strong. Across under 500 genotyped donors of the cohort, an average of 235,054 unique TCR beta nucleotide sequences per donor were sequenced, and approximately 17% of those sequences were non-productive.

The library was prepared using the immunoSEQ multiplex PCR assay. A mixture of 60 forward primers for TCR Vbeta segments and 13 reverse primers for TCR Jbeta segments was used in the multiplex PCR. Amplification of the CDR3 region of rearranged TCR beta genes was performed with a multiplex PCR assay on genomic DNA. Amplified TCR beta libraries were sequenced as 87-base-pair reads on the Illumina HiSeq System. Per the authors' processing: Across the roughly 700 repertoires, a later analysis counted tens of millions of unique TCR beta chains, around 11 million of which were shared by at least two donors. To remove PCR and sequencing errors, raw reads were error-corrected and collapsed into unique sequences using a nearest-neighbor algorithm that merged closely related sequences. Alignment of CDR3 sequences to IMGT reference sequences was used to assign V, D and J gene segments. For a sequence to be retained, a match of at least six nucleotides was required to both a V gene segment and a J gene segment. A rearrangement was called productive if the CDR3 had no stop codons and remained in frame with V and J, and every other rearrangement was called non-productive. Following IMGT convention, CDR3 was defined as the stretch from the second conserved V-encoded cysteine up to the conserved J-encoded phenylalanine. In an earlier analysis of approximately 590 of the donors, sequences lacking an unambiguous match to a single V gene segment were excluded. An earlier analysis of just under 600 of the donors called V segments functional above 56.7% productive rearrangements and segregating when the between-donor standard deviation exceeded 5%. A statistical classification framework was developed to diagnose cytomegalovirus status using the catalog of TCR beta chain sequences. V and J gene assignment, in a later analysis, came from comparing TCR nucleotide sequences with IMGT/GENE-DB human TR gene sequences. In a later analysis, CDR3 sequences and most-parsimonious VDJ recombination scenarios were assigned using the TCRdist pipeline. A later analysis defined each TCR beta chain by its CDR3 amino acid sequence plus V-gene family, and excluded reads lacking a unique V-gene family. As a way to deal with suspected cross-contamination and a sequencing artifact, a later analysis dropped 592 nucleotide sequences that were highly shared and had low generation probability. In a later analysis, a clonal expansion index for each public chain was calculated from normalized within-repertoire ranks of inferred template counts. Generation probabilities in a later analysis came from a VDJ recombination model fitted to out-of-frame rearrangements, and those results were checked against IGoR. In a later analysis, TCR-TCR, TCR-HLA and TCR-CMV co-occurrence was scored with hypergeometric tests, and a repertoire-size bias correction was applied to TCR pairs. In a later analysis, false discovery rates were estimated by permuting HLA or CMV assignments 20 times. In a later analysis, co-occurring TCRs were grouped with DBSCAN, and TCRdist sequence similarity was added when clustering was performed within HLA-allele-positive subsets. Co-occurrence clustering excluded repertoires with fewer than 30,000 or more than 120,000 public chains, plus five with anomalous nucleotide sharing. Here the immuneACCESS table is served through TCRdb, limited to in-frame sequences with V and J called. Missing clones are a known gap in these copies; in checked studies unresolved V genes cover under half, and the rest lacks a known reason. V, J and clone size are taken as reported in that table, and D and trimming were inferred from the DNA itself. In all, the sample holds around 120,000 clones, and 81% of those were seen once. The top ten clonotypes cover about 0.63% of the sample.

In total, over 600 healthy bone marrow donors made up the cohort. Cohort members were all nominally healthy when sampled, although unrecorded immune exposures were likely present. The donor was CMV seronegative and was included in the group of a few hundred seronegative cohort members. A peripheral blood sample was provided by each donor, and peripheral blood mononuclear cells were used for TCR beta sequencing. The Qiagen DNeasy Blood Extraction Kit was used to extract genomic DNA from the blood cell samples. CDR1 and CDR2 are drawn from the germline V gene: SQVTM, ANQGSEA. The CDR3 starts with the cysteine, ends with the phenylalanine, and has 13 residues. Only CDR3 DNA remains: 39 bases, in frame from the first base. V is cut back by 4 bases and J by 5 bases, with 6 bases in the junction unmatched. To note about this clone: Its antigen specificity is not known. No much larger clone exists at a distance of one base, and base qualities are not known.

Broad study findings and their caveats: In both the original and validation cohorts, the classifier was reported to diagnose cytomegalovirus status with high specificity and sensitivity. Some IMGT-functional V segments, including TRBV6-2 and TRBV6-3, could not be distinguished by the 87-base-pair reads and were therefore excluded. Assigning TCR associations to individual alleles was difficult when HLA alleles, especially DR and DQ, strongly co-occurred. Seventeen rarely observed V segments, including chromosome 9 orphons, were excluded from the earlier analysis of just under 600 of the donors because counts were too low. In a later analysis, more than 15,000 TCR beta sequences were associated with specific HLA alleles at a false discovery rate of 0.05. An earlier analysis of 450 to 750 of the donors showed that most TCR beta V segments appeared in productive rearrangements either about 87% or about 30% of the time, which broadly matched IMGT annotations. A further reported finding was that TCR beta sequences accurately predicted the HLA-A and HLA-B alleles for most subjects in the first cohort. In vitro tests confirmed that a few of the cytomegalovirus-associated TCR beta chains recognize cytomegalovirus antigens. V-gene and J-gene trimming of TCR beta chains was associated with a missense DCLRE1C variant in a later genetic analysis, and the association was replicated in an independent cohort. Compared with the roughly 700-donor mean, donors in an Asian-associated ancestry cluster had fewer N-insertions in productive TCRs, according to a later genetic analysis. The only immune exposure information available for the cohort was CMV serostatus. Linkage disequilibrium might explain the correlated functional status among segregating V segments, but an unknown experimental factor could not be excluded. A later analysis found that TCR association rates varied across HLA loci, with DRB1 alleles showing the most associated TCRs and HLA-C alleles the fewest. Across donors, most TCR sequences were observed very rarely, whereas some public TCRs were present in many individuals. Because HLA typing was unavailable for some donors at each locus, only the typed subset was used in association tests. In this cohort, only TCR beta chains were sequenced, and detectable features were limited by the absence of alpha or paired-chain data. The study gave a list of some 150 TCR beta chains associated with cytomegalovirus. In a later analysis, several top co-occurrence clusters were reported to appear linked to parvovirus B19, influenza, CMV and Epstein-Barr virus. According to a later analysis, most CMV-associated TCR beta chains appeared to be HLA-restricted, and the HLA associations seemed to be driven largely by CMV exposure. In a later analysis, HLA-associated TCR beta chains were found to be more clonally expanded and to have lower generation probabilities than equally common non-associated chains. The presence/absence analyses assumed that sequencing depth was roughly uniform across donors, and that assumption may not be true. A group of highly shared sequence variants was considered likely to be a technical artifact of the sequencing pipeline. The authors suggested that the approach could potentially be extended to other disease states and immunological phenotypes.

In this chain, TRBV29-1 is recombined with TRBJ2-7, and 9 junction bases match TRBD1. The TCR originated in a man aged 18-30 years in good health and CMV-seronegative. The sample taken for sequencing was PBMCs. The CDR3 region has the sequence CSVALGQGDEQYF. The DNA reads as follows: TGCAGCGTTGCTCTGGGACAGGGAGACGAGCAGTACTTC.